This T cell receptor (beta chain) was sequenced for a study of T-cell memory formation after mild COVID-19. About the research overall: The two donors had largely donor-specific TCR clusters. Study-level findings and limits: Clones that shrank (day 15 to 85) were balanced CD4/CD8, whereas later expanders leaned CD4+. Memory cells collected pre-infection included some clones that later responded, suggesting cross-reactive memory joined. Proof of SARS-CoV-2 specificity was absent for the second-wave clones that crested on day 37.

TCRdb fed the 5' RACE reads into MiXCR, producing one record per CDR3 protein. The data hold under 700,000 distinct CDR3 sequences, with about a fifth observed a single time. The trim removed 1 base at V and 6 bases at J, leaving 1 base unmatched. Germline V gene data show CDR1 as DFQATT and CDR2 as SNEGSKA (reference sequence). The CDR3 consists of 13 residues. The table lists this clonotype with a few counts. Its specificity is not known. Material for sequencing was PBMCs or a T cell subset sorted from them (not recorded which). This sequence was found in an adult woman who had mild COVID-19 (a few samples of this study predate the infection). Cell type and time point are not known. The chain links TRBV20-1 to TRBJ1-3; 9 nucleotides agree with TRBD1. CDR3 DNA sequence: TGCAGTGCTAGAGGGACAGGGGTAAACACCATATATTTT. This sequence encodes CSARGTGVNTIYF.